This TCR beta chain was identified during a study of human T cells and chemical hapten exposure. Study in general: Patch testing placed 0.01% DPC on the upper back, with readings at 6 days. Study observations and caveats: Controls formed significantly fewer large CDR3 similarity clusters than expanded TCRs did.

Time point indicated: pre-sensitization, week 0. Treatment indicated: therapeutic diphenylcyclopropenone sensitization with weekly scalp DPC. The CDR3 has 16 amino acids. CDR1 is MNHEY and CDR2 is SVGAGI in the germline V gene. Germline trimming cut 2 bases from V and 6 bases from J; bases unmatched to any gene: 10. The library tagged each cDNA molecule with unique molecular identifiers. MiXCR was run by TCRdb on the RACE reads, yielding one entry per CDR3 protein. Of 350,000 to 450,000 distinct CDR3 sequences listed, 4.5% to 6% are singletons. This clonotype was picked up many times. What it binds is unknown.

This receptor was taken from a woman in her forties or fifties with alopecia areata. Some clones in this sample may be carry-over from other donors' samples. The chain couples TRBV6-5 to TRBJ1-2; 9 bases line up with TRBD1. The source was whole blood, collected in connection with sensitization to the hapten diphenylcyclopropenone (DPC). The CDR3 coding sequence is TGTGCCAGCAGTTACCATTCCGGGGACAGGGATAATGGCTACACCTTC. Its protein is CASSYHSGDRDNGYTF.